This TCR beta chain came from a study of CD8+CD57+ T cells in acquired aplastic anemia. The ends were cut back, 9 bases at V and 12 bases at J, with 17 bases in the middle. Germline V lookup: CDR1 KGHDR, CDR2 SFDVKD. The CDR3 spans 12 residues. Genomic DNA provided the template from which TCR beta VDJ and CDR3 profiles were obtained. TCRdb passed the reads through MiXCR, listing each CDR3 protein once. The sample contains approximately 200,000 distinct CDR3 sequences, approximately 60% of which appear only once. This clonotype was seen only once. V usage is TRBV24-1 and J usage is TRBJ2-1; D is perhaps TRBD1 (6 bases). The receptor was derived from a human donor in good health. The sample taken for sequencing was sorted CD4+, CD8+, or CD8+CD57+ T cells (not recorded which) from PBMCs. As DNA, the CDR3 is TGTGCCACCCTGCGGACAGCGCGTGGGCAGTTCTTC. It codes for CATLRTARGQFF.